This T cell receptor beta chain is drawn from a study of cytomegalovirus exposure and HLA in healthy donors. Study observations and caveats: Indistinguishable V segments, including TRBV6-2 and TRBV6-3, were excluded.

In the case of this clone: Its antigen is still unknown.

This CDR3 has 13 amino acids. Looked up from germline, CDR1 is SGHDN and CDR2 is FVKESK. With 0 bases clipped from V and 9 bases from J, the junction kept 4 bases outside the gene matches. PCR amplification relied on 60 Vbeta primers (plus 13 Jbeta primers). Clones were read by immunoSEQ multiplex PCR, and TCRdb kept only the in-frame ones, dropping some. The table has around 140,000 clones, approximately 80% seen once. The TCR originated in a male donor in good health and CMV-seropositive. The chain joins TRBV14 to TRBJ2-7, with TRBD1 identical over 8 bases. Sample: PBMCs. CDR3 in DNA: TGTGCCAGCAGCCAAGAGGTCAGGGGGCTGCAGTACTTC. Its translation: CASSQEVRGLQYF.